This T cell receptor beta chain comes out of a study of beta chain features in type 1 diabetes. Study-wide context: All of the samples together had around 110,000,000 sorted cells examined. Study results and caveats: Cells with high TCR expression could be over-represented by cDNA sequencing. Shorter TCRB CDR3s, moderately but significantly so, marked every one of the four CD4+ subsets in Type 1 diabetes patients. Insertions at VDJ junctions were less frequent in type 1 diabetes patients. These patients also deleted more nucleotides at the same junctions.

The CDR3 contains 15 residues. Trimming removed 1 base from V and 1 base from J, with 12 bases in between. The V gene's germline CDR1 is SGHRS and CDR2 YFSETQ. As every portion of the isolated RNA was reverse transcribed, the sequencing read expressed TCRB transcripts. The protocol was immunoSEQ multiplex PCR, while the TCRdb copy is restricted to in-frame clones and leaves out a portion. The sample contains hundreds of thousands of clones, approximately 14% of which appear only once. This clone turned up a few times. Its target is unknown. The sequencing sample was made of naive CD4+ T cells from blood. The rearrangement links TRBV5-1 to TRBJ2-7, with D possibly being TRBD2 (6 bases). The sequence came from a man aged 30-40 years with type 1 diabetes. The CDR3 DNA reads TGCGCCAGCAGCTTGAGAGGGACTTATTCCTACGAGCAGTACTTC. It specifies CASSLRGTYSYEQYF. The full variable domain, in which reference TRBV5-1 and TRBJ2-7 provide the parts outside the CDR3, is KAGVTQTPRYLIKTRGQQVTLSCSPISGHRSVSWYQQTPGQGLQFLFEYFSETQRNKGNFPGRFSGRQFSNSRSEMNVSTLELGDSALYLCASSLRGTYSYEQYFGPGTRLTVT.